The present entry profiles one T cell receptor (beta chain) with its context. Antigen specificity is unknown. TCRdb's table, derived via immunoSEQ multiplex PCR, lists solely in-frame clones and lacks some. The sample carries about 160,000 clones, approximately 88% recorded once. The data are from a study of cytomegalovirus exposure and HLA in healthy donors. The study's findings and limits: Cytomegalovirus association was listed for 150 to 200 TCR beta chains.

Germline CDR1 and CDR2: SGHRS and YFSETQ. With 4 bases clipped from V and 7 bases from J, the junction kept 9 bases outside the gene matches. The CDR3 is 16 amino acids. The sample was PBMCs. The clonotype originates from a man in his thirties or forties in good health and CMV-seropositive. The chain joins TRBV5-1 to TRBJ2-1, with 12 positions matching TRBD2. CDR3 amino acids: CASSALPTSGSNEQFF. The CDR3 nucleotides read TGCGCCAGCAGCGCCCTCCCGACTAGCGGGAGTAATGAGCAGTTCTTC.